The rows below give T cell receptor beta chains drawn from one sample of a study of blood T cell repertoires in COVID-19. Repertoires were generated with immunoSEQ multiplex PCR, while TCRdb's copy carries only in-frame clones and drops some. The data hold over 250,000 clones, with roughly 85% observed a single time. The sample was peripheral blood. The receptors were gathered from a woman in her sixties or seventies with acute or convalescent COVID-19. CDR3s include the opening cysteine and the closing phenylalanine or tryptophan. A D gene is named only where the DNA matches it firmly. A clone size is listed for some rows: how often the clone was seen (once, few, many), or a class if it is expanded.

V gene: TRBV21-1; D gene: NA; clone size: once; J gene: TRBJ1-2; CDR3 protein: CASSKDGASYGYTF; CDR3 DNA: TGTGCCAGCAGCAAAGATGGGGCGAGCTATGGCTACACCTTC
V gene: TRBV5-6; D gene: NA; clone size: NA; J gene: TRBJ2-2; CDR3 protein: CASSFLGVNTGELFF; CDR3 DNA: TGTGCCAGCAGCTTTTTAGGGGTGAACACCGGGGAGCTGTTTTTT
V gene: TRBV11-2; D gene: TRBD1; clone size: NA; J gene: TRBJ1-4; CDR3 protein: CASSRTGGYEKLFF; CDR3 DNA: TGTGCCAGCAGCCGGACAGGGGGCTATGAAAAACTGTTTTTT
V gene: TRBV19; D gene: NA; clone size: few; J gene: TRBJ1-1; CDR3 protein: CASSITGNTEAFF; CDR3 DNA: TGTGCCAGTAGTATCACGGGGAACACTGAAGCTTTCTTT
V gene: TRBV2; D gene: NA; clone size: many; J gene: TRBJ1-6; CDR3 protein: CASTRDNTYNSPLHF; CDR3 DNA: TGTGCCAGCACCCGGGATAATACCTATAATTCACCCCTCCACTTT
V gene: TRBV5-1; D gene: TRBD1; clone size: NA; J gene: TRBJ2-7; CDR3 protein: CASSPGTGYYEQYF; CDR3 DNA: TGCGCCAGCAGCCCCGGGACAGGGTATTACGAGCAGTACTTC
V gene: TRBV2; D gene: TRBD2; clone size: NA; J gene: TRBJ2-1; CDR3 protein: CASKERGYEQFF; CDR3 DNA: TGTGCCAGCAAAGAGCGGGGCTATGAGCAGTTCTTC
V gene: TRBV29-1; D gene: NA; clone size: NA; J gene: TRBJ1-2; CDR3 protein: CSVGRRTNYGYTF; CDR3 DNA: TGCAGCGTTGGGAGGCGAACTAACTATGGCTACACCTTC
V gene: TRBV10-1; D gene: TRBD2; clone size: NA; J gene: TRBJ2-3; CDR3 protein: CASSGGGQQGTDTQYF; CDR3 DNA: TGCGCCAGCAGTGGCGGGGGGCAGCAAGGCACAGATACGCAGTATTTT
V gene: TRBV4-2; D gene: NA; clone size: NA; J gene: TRBJ2-5; CDR3 protein: CASSQAGGLQETQYF; CDR3 DNA: TGTGCCAGCAGCCAAGCGGGGGGCCTTCAAGAGACCCAGTACTTC
V gene: TRBV9; D gene: TRBD1; clone size: NA; J gene: TRBJ1-1; CDR3 protein: CASSVEVRPTPTGQDKTEAFF; CDR3 DNA: TGTGCCAGCAGCGTAGAAGTACGCCCGACGCCCACAGGACAGGACAAGACTGAAGCTTTCTTT
V gene: TRBV27; D gene: TRBD2; clone size: NA; J gene: TRBJ2-2; CDR3 protein: CASSRPGGLQSTGELFF; CDR3 DNA: TGTGCCAGCAGTCGGCCGGGGGGTCTTCAATCCACCGGGGAGCTGTTTTTT
V gene: TRBV11-2; D gene: NA; clone size: few; J gene: TRBJ1-3; CDR3 protein: CASTVTGGALSTIYF; CDR3 DNA: TGTGCCAGCACTGTTACAGGCGGGGCCCTTAGCACCATATATTTT
V gene: TRBV5-1; D gene: NA; clone size: NA; J gene: TRBJ1-6; CDR3 protein: CASSLAAGKNSPLHF; CDR3 DNA: TGCGCCAGCAGCTTGGCCGCGGGCAAAAATTCACCCCTCCACTTT
V gene: TRBV7-2; D gene: NA; clone size: few; J gene: TRBJ2-2; CDR3 protein: CASSLAEGGELFF; CDR3 DNA: TGTGCCAGCAGCTTAGCGGAGGGCGGGGAGCTGTTTTTT
V gene: TRBV2; D gene: TRBD2; clone size: NA; J gene: TRBJ2-5; CDR3 protein: CASIWAGGSQETQYF; CDR3 DNA: TGTGCCAGCATTTGGGCGGGGGGGTCCCAAGAGACCCAGTACTTC
V gene: TRBV28; D gene: TRBD1; clone size: NA; J gene: TRBJ1-6; CDR3 protein: CASSSGGRGSPLHF; CDR3 DNA: TGTGCCAGCAGTTCAGGGGGCAGGGGTTCACCCCTCCACTTT
V gene: TRBV29-1; D gene: NA; clone size: NA; J gene: TRBJ2-5; CDR3 protein: CSVQQGVETQYF; CDR3 DNA: TGCAGCGTTCAACAGGGAGTTGAGACCCAGTACTTC
V gene: TRBV5-1; D gene: TRBD1; clone size: once; J gene: TRBJ1-2; CDR3 protein: CASSVGGSDGYTF; CDR3 DNA: TGCGCCAGCAGCGTAGGGGGCTCGGATGGCTACACCTTC
V gene: TRBV7-2; D gene: TRBD1; clone size: NA; J gene: TRBJ2-7; CDR3 protein: CASSLVGTGVYEQYF; CDR3 DNA: TGTGCCAGCAGCTTAGTTGGGACAGGGGTCTACGAGCAGTACTTC
V gene: TRBV27; D gene: TRBD2; clone size: NA; J gene: TRBJ2-1; CDR3 protein: CASSSASGGYHNEQFF; CDR3 DNA: TGTGCCAGCAGTTCGGCTAGCGGGGGGTACCACAATGAGCAGTTCTTC
V gene: TRBV11-3; D gene: NA; clone size: NA; J gene: TRBJ2-1; CDR3 protein: CASSLGRGGYNEQFF; CDR3 DNA: TGTGCCAGCAGCTTGGGGAGGGGGGGATACAATGAGCAGTTCTTC
V gene: TRBV27; D gene: TRBD2; clone size: NA; J gene: TRBJ2-7; CDR3 protein: CASSFQRGSSYEQYF; CDR3 DNA: TGTGCCAGCAGTTTCCAGCGGGGAAGCTCCTACGAGCAGTACTTC
V gene: TRBV11-2; D gene: NA; clone size: NA; J gene: TRBJ2-1; CDR3 protein: CASSLDGGKGSEQFF; CDR3 DNA: TGTGCCAGCAGCTTAGATGGAGGAAAGGGCAGTGAGCAGTTCTTC
V gene: TRBV20-1; D gene: NA; clone size: NA; J gene: TRBJ1-6; CDR3 protein: CSASKVAGHSPLHF; CDR3 DNA: TGCAGTGCTAGTAAGGTGGCAGGTCATTCACCCCTCCACTTT
V gene: TRBV2; D gene: TRBD1; clone size: NA; J gene: TRBJ1-1; CDR3 protein: CASSLTGTGSTEAFF; CDR3 DNA: TGTGCCAGCAGTCTTACCGGGACAGGGAGCACTGAAGCTTTCTTT
V gene: TRBV2; D gene: NA; clone size: once; J gene: TRBJ1-5; CDR3 protein: CASSTTGSNQPQHF; CDR3 DNA: TGTGCCAGCAGTACCACAGGGAGCAATCAGCCCCAGCATTTT
V gene: TRBV6-5; D gene: TRBD1; clone size: NA; J gene: TRBJ2-1; CDR3 protein: CASTRDRVDNEQFF; CDR3 DNA: TGTGCCAGCACCCGGGACAGGGTAGACAATGAGCAGTTCTTC
V gene: TRBV4-1; D gene: TRBD1; clone size: NA; J gene: TRBJ1-2; CDR3 protein: CASSPGQGAYGYTF; CDR3 DNA: TGCGCCAGCAGCCCAGGACAGGGGGCCTATGGCTACACCTTC
V gene: TRBV5-1; D gene: TRBD1; clone size: NA; J gene: TRBJ2-4; CDR3 protein: CASTEGQGTIQYF; CDR3 DNA: TGCGCCAGCACTGAGGGACAGGGGACCATTCAGTACTTC
V gene: TRBV30; D gene: TRBD1; clone size: NA; J gene: TRBJ2-7; CDR3 protein: CAWTGGAEQYF; CDR3 DNA: TGTGCCTGGACAGGGGGCGCCGAGCAGTACTTC
V gene: TRBV6-6; D gene: TRBD1; clone size: NA; J gene: TRBJ2-1; CDR3 protein: CASSYRQGNEQFF; CDR3 DNA: TGTGCCAGCAGTTACAGACAGGGGAATGAGCAGTTCTTC
V gene: TRBV30; D gene: TRBD1; clone size: once; J gene: TRBJ1-1; CDR3 protein: CAWSGDRGGDTEAFF; CDR3 DNA: TGTGCCTGGAGCGGGGACAGGGGGGGAGACACTGAAGCTTTCTTT
V gene: TRBV6-5; D gene: NA; clone size: NA; J gene: TRBJ1-1; CDR3 protein: CASTEHLNTEAFF; CDR3 DNA: TGTGCCAGCACAGAACATCTGAACACTGAAGCTTTCTTT
V gene: TRBV10-3; D gene: NA; clone size: once; J gene: TRBJ1-1; CDR3 protein: CAISAGTLNTEAFF; CDR3 DNA: TGTGCCATCAGCGCGGGAACCTTGAACACTGAAGCTTTCTTT
V gene: TRBV27; D gene: NA; clone size: few; J gene: TRBJ2-1; CDR3 protein: CASSTRIIGNEQFF; CDR3 DNA: TGTGCCAGCAGTACTAGAATCATCGGCAATGAGCAGTTCTTC
V gene: TRBV18; D gene: NA; clone size: NA; J gene: TRBJ1-4; CDR3 protein: CASSPGRGGNEKLFF; CDR3 DNA: TGTGCCAGCTCACCGGGGCGAGGAGGGAATGAAAAACTGTTTTTT
V gene: TRBV5-1; D gene: TRBD2; clone size: NA; J gene: TRBJ2-1; CDR3 protein: CASSSILAGAGANEQFF; CDR3 DNA: TGCGCCAGCAGTTCAATATTAGCGGGGGCCGGGGCCAATGAGCAGTTCTTC
V gene: TRBV5-1; D gene: NA; clone size: NA; J gene: TRBJ1-6; CDR3 protein: CASSLAQPNSPLHF; CDR3 DNA: TGCGCCAGCAGCTTGGCACAGCCTAATTCACCCCTCCACTTT
V gene: TRBV5-6; D gene: NA; clone size: NA; J gene: TRBJ1-3; CDR3 protein: CASSLAGDPGNTIYF; CDR3 DNA: TGTGCCAGCAGCTTGGCCGGGGATCCTGGAAACACCATATATTTT
V gene: TRBV7-6; D gene: NA; clone size: NA; J gene: TRBJ2-2; CDR3 protein: CASSLVQQNTGELFF; CDR3 DNA: TGTGCCAGCAGCTTAGTACAGCAGAACACCGGGGAGCTGTTTTTT
V gene: TRBV6-5; D gene: NA; clone size: NA; J gene: TRBJ2-1; CDR3 protein: CASKNGVYNEQFF; CDR3 DNA: TGTGCCAGCAAAAATGGAGTATACAATGAGCAGTTCTTC
V gene: TRBV27; D gene: TRBD1; clone size: NA; J gene: TRBJ1-1; CDR3 protein: CASSLWAGGHTEAFF; CDR3 DNA: TGTGCCAGCAGTTTATGGGCAGGGGGGCACACTGAAGCTTTCTTT
V gene: TRBV2; D gene: NA; clone size: NA; J gene: TRBJ2-7; CDR3 protein: CASSVVAAYEQYF; CDR3 DNA: TGTGCCAGCAGTGTGGTGGCGGCGTACGAGCAGTACTTC
V gene: TRBV3-1/TRBV3-2; D gene: NA; clone size: NA; J gene: TRBJ2-5; CDR3 protein: CASSLRGSRGQETQYF; CDR3 DNA: TGTGCCAGCAGCCTAAGGGGAAGCAGGGGTCAAGAGACCCAGTACTTC
V gene: TRBV2; D gene: TRBD2; clone size: NA; J gene: TRBJ2-1; CDR3 protein: CASSETLVRLAGTYNEQFF; CDR3 DNA: TGTGCCAGCAGCGAAACCCTGGTCCGGCTAGCGGGGACATACAATGAGCAGTTCTTC
V gene: TRBV5-1; D gene: TRBD2; clone size: NA; J gene: TRBJ2-2; CDR3 protein: CASSWLAGGSGELFF; CDR3 DNA: TGCGCCAGCAGCTGGTTAGCGGGGGGATCCGGGGAGCTGTTTTTT
V gene: TRBV7-9; D gene: NA; clone size: NA; J gene: TRBJ1-1; CDR3 protein: CASVFDTNTEAFF; CDR3 DNA: TGTGCCAGCGTGTTCGACACGAACACTGAAGCTTTCTTT
V gene: TRBV4-1; D gene: TRBD2; clone size: NA; J gene: TRBJ2-1; CDR3 protein: CASSQELAGIWNEQFF; CDR3 DNA: TGCGCCAGCAGCCAAGAACTAGCGGGGATTTGGAATGAGCAGTTCTTC
V gene: TRBV10-3; D gene: TRBD2; clone size: NA; J gene: TRBJ2-7; CDR3 protein: CAISDRSGGYEQYF; CDR3 DNA: TGTGCCATCAGCGACCGCAGCGGGGGATACGAGCAGTACTTC
V gene: TRBV6-5; D gene: NA; clone size: NA; J gene: TRBJ1-1; CDR3 protein: CASISSGVTEAFF; CDR3 DNA: TGTGCCAGCATTTCGTCGGGGGTCACTGAAGCTTTCTTT